This T cell receptor beta chain was documented in a study of T cells in Graves' hyperthyroidism and ophthalmopathy. Study details: Peripheral blood draws took place at initial diagnosis, ahead of any treatment.

The CDR3 is made up of 15 amino acids. V shed 1 base, J shed 4 bases, and the junction held 5 bases outside the gene matches. Germline assignment: CDR1 SGHVS and CDR2 FQNEAQ. It was RNA transcripts that yielded the amplified TCR beta CDR3 regions. Using the HTBI primer set, a first-round RT-PCR was run on the TCR CDR3. A single record per CDR3 protein comes from TCRdb applying MiXCR to the multiplex PCR reads. The sample holds about 380,000 distinct CDR3 sequences; approximately 14% are singletons and the top ten take around 20%. This clonotype was observed many times. Individuals with ophthalmopathy presented a Clinical Activity Score of at least 3, a NOSPECS grade of at least 4 and a duration under 3 months. Uncontrolled infection, other autoimmune disease, pregnancy or lactation led to exclusion. 10 ml fresh peripheral blood yielded the PBMCs.

The source material was blood. V is TRBV7-8 and J is TRBJ1-2; 8 nucleotides align to TRBD1. This TCR was sampled from a young woman with Graves' ophthalmopathy. CDR3: CASSLGQGAGYGYTF. The CDR3 DNA reads as TGTGCCAGCAGCTTAGGCCAGGGGGCTGGCTATGGCTACACCTTC.